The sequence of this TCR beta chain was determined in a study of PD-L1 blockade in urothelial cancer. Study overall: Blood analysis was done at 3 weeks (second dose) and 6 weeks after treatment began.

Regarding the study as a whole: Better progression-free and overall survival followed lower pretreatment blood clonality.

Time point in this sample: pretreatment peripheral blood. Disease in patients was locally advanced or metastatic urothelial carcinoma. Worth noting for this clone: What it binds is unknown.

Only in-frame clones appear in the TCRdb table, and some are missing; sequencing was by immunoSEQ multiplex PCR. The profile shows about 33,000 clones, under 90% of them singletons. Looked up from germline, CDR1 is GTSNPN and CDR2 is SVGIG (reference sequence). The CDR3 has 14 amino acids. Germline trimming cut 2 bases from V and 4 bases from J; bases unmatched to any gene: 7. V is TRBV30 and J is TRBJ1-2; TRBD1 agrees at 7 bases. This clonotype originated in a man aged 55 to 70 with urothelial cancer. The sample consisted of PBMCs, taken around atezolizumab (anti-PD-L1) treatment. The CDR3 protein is CAWSQQGRFYGYTF. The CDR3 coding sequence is TGTGCCTGGAGTCAACAGGGGCGATTCTATGGCTACACCTTC.